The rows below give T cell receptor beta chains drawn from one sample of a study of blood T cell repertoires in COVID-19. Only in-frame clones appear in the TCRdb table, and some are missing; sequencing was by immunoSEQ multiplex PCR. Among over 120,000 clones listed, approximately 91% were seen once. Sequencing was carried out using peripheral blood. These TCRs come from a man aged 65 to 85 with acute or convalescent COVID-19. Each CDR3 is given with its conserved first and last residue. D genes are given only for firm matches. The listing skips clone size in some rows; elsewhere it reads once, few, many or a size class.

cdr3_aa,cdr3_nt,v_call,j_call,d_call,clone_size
CASSLADSSKTF,TGTGCCAGCAGCTTAGCAGACAGCTCCAAGACCTTC,TRBV7-9,TRBJ1-2,NA,NA
CASRPGTGGTEAFF,TGTGCCAGCAGGCCCGGGACTGGAGGGACTGAAGCTTTCTTT,TRBV5-5,TRBJ1-1,NA,NA
CASTPISVPEQFF,TGTGCCAGCACCCCCATTAGTGTTCCTGAGCAGTTCTTC,TRBV7-9,TRBJ2-1,NA,NA
CASSLSLTRTGISSYNSPLHF,TGTGCCAGCAGTTTGTCGCTCACTCGAACAGGCATTAGCTCCTATAATTCACCCCTCCACTTT,TRBV27,TRBJ1-6,NA,NA
CASSQEGERGARYGYTF,TGTGCCAGCAGCCAAGAGGGAGAACGGGGGGCTAGATATGGCTACACCTTC,TRBV4-2,TRBJ1-2,NA,NA
CASSLLAGEVDEQFF,TGTGCCAGCAGCCTACTAGCGGGAGAAGTTGATGAGCAGTTCTTC,TRBV7-3,TRBJ2-1,TRBD2,NA
CASRITGALREQYF,TGTGCCAGCAGGATAACAGGGGCCTTAAGGGAGCAGTACTTC,TRBV6-5,TRBJ2-7,TRBD1,NA
CASSPQGDNSPLHF,TGTGCCAGCAGTCCTCAGGGTGATAATTCACCCCTCCACTTT,TRBV6-5,TRBJ1-6,NA,NA
CASSALPGTSRAGELFF,TGTGCCAGCAGCGCCCTACCCGGGACTAGCCGGGCCGGGGAGCTGTTTTTT,TRBV9,TRBJ2-2,TRBD2,NA
CASSSPGTNYNEQFF,TGTGCCAGCAGCTCGCCCGGGACAAATTACAATGAGCAGTTCTTC,TRBV5-6,TRBJ2-1,NA,NA
CASSWAGNTDTQYF,TGTGCCAGCAGTTGGGCAGGAAACACAGATACGCAGTATTTT,TRBV27,TRBJ2-3,NA,NA
CASSLTGQSTEAFF,TGCGCCAGCAGCTTGACAGGGCAGAGCACTGAAGCTTTCTTT,TRBV5-1,TRBJ1-1,NA,NA
CASSIDRGNTEAFF,TGTGCCAGTAGTATTGACAGGGGGAACACTGAAGCTTTCTTT,TRBV19,TRBJ1-1,TRBD1,NA
CASRERDTSNYGYTF,TGTGCCAGCAGAGAGCGGGACACGTCTAACTATGGCTACACCTTC,TRBV2,TRBJ1-2,NA,NA
CASSQGLAAGELFF,TGTGCCAGCAGCCAAGGACTAGCGGCCGGGGAGCTGTTTTTT,TRBV3-1/TRBV3-2,TRBJ2-2,TRBD2,few
CASSFGRQGRGYTF,TGTGCCAGCAGCTTCGGCAGACAGGGTCGTGGCTACACCTTC,TRBV7-9,TRBJ1-2,TRBD1,NA
CASSLQGYSPLHF,TGTGCCAGCAGCTTACAGGGATATTCACCCCTCCACTTT,TRBV7-2,TRBJ1-6,NA,NA
CSVEAPKLGSYNEQFF,TGCAGCGTTGAAGCCCCAAAACTTGGTTCTTACAATGAGCAGTTCTTC,TRBV29-1,TRBJ2-1,NA,once
CASSPKTGAGANVLTF,TGTGCCAGCAGCCCGAAGACAGGGGCTGGGGCCAACGTCCTGACTTTC,TRBV7-8,TRBJ2-6,TRBD1,few
CASSITDNSPLHF,TGTGCCAGTAGTATAACAGATAATTCACCCCTCCACTTT,TRBV19,TRBJ1-6,NA,NA
CASSQAQGISSYEQYF,TGCGCCAGCAGCCAAGCGCAGGGCATTAGCTCCTACGAGCAGTACTTC,TRBV4-1,TRBJ2-7,NA,NA
CASSTSGTAEQFF,TGTGCCAGCAGCACTAGCGGGACGGCTGAGCAGTTCTTC,TRBV11-3,TRBJ2-1,TRBD2,NA
CASSFSLAGDVYNEQFF,TGTGCCAGCAGCTTCAGTCTAGCGGGAGACGTGTACAATGAGCAGTTCTTC,TRBV7-9,TRBJ2-1,TRBD2,NA
CASSQDRLGYGYTF,TGCGCCAGCAGCCAAGATCGACTCGGCTATGGCTACACCTTC,TRBV4-1,TRBJ1-2,NA,NA
CASSFGGGTGELFF,TGCGCCAGCAGCTTCGGGGGAGGCACCGGGGAGCTGTTTTTT,TRBV5-1,TRBJ2-2,NA,NA
CASSPLLQSDEQFF,TGTGCCAGCTCACCACTCCTCCAGAGCGATGAGCAGTTCTTC,TRBV18,TRBJ2-1,NA,NA
CASSRHRSEEKLFF,TGTGCCAGCAGCCGACACCGTTCGGAGGAAAAACTGTTTTTT,TRBV7-8,TRBJ1-4,NA,few
CASSLGTGGGQPQHF,TGTGCCAGCAGCCTAGGGACAGGCGGAGGGCAGCCCCAGCATTTT,TRBV7-9,TRBJ1-5,TRBD1,few
CASIISPDQPQHF,TGTGCCAGCATAATTTCCCCCGATCAGCCCCAGCATTTT,TRBV28,TRBJ1-5,NA,NA
CASRTSQGPGNTIYF,TGTGCCAGCAGGACTTCCCAGGGTCCCGGAAACACCATATATTTT,TRBV28,TRBJ1-3,NA,few
CASSLEGASNQPQHF,TGCGCCAGCAGCTTGGAAGGAGCTAGCAATCAGCCCCAGCATTTT,TRBV5-1,TRBJ1-5,NA,NA
CASRRQGQQPQHF,TGTGCCAGCAGACGACAGGGACAACAGCCCCAGCATTTT,TRBV28,TRBJ1-5,TRBD1,NA
CASSAPGPQHF,TGTGCCAGCAGTGCGCCGGGGCCCCAGCATTTT,TRBV2,TRBJ1-5,NA,NA
CASSLGPSVAGRTEAFF,TGTGCCAGCAGTTTAGGCCCTAGTGTCGCAGGGAGGACTGAAGCTTTCTTT,TRBV27,TRBJ1-1,NA,NA
CASSVDSGQETQYF,TGTGCCAGCAGCGTAGACAGCGGTCAAGAGACCCAGTACTTC,TRBV9,TRBJ2-5,NA,NA
CASSFSRVNTGELFF,TGTGCCAGCAGTTTCAGCAGGGTGAACACCGGGGAGCTGTTTTTT,TRBV27,TRBJ2-2,NA,NA
CSVEWDSTGELFF,TGCAGCGTTGAATGGGACAGCACCGGGGAGCTGTTTTTT,TRBV29-1,TRBJ2-2,TRBD1,NA
CASSLVENSRGYTF,TGTGCCAGCAGCTTAGTTGAGAACAGCCGGGGCTACACCTTC,TRBV7-9,TRBJ1-2,NA,NA
CASGPGTGNYEQYF,TGTGCCAGCGGCCCCGGGACAGGAAACTACGAGCAGTACTTC,TRBV6-2/TRBV6-3,TRBJ2-7,TRBD1,NA
CASRRDTNSGNTIYF,TGTGCCAGTAGGAGGGACACGAACTCTGGAAACACCATATATTTT,TRBV19,TRBJ1-3,NA,NA
CASSQDQLGGRDEQFF,TGTGCCAGCAGCCAAGATCAACTGGGCGGGAGGGATGAGCAGTTCTTC,TRBV3-1/TRBV3-2,TRBJ2-1,TRBD2,NA
CASGQGAAGREAFF,TGTGCCAGTGGACAGGGGGCTGCAGGGCGAGAAGCTTTCTTT,TRBV5-4,TRBJ1-1,TRBD1,NA
CASSEHLAGGYEQYF,TGTGCCAGCAGTGAACACCTAGCGGGAGGCTACGAGCAGTACTTC,TRBV6-1,TRBJ2-7,TRBD2,NA
CASSLGQGASGYTF,TGTGCCAGCAGCTTGGGACAGGGGGCATCCGGCTACACCTTC,TRBV7-8,TRBJ1-2,TRBD1,NA
CASSLRTSGDYEQYF,TGTGCCAGCAGCCTTCGGACTAGCGGGGACTACGAGCAGTACTTC,TRBV5-4,TRBJ2-7,TRBD2,NA
CAWKRGLQKSSYNSPLHF,TGTGCCTGGAAAAGGGGACTCCAGAAATCGTCCTATAATTCACCCCTCCACTTT,TRBV30,TRBJ1-6,NA,NA
CATSRKGTEETQYF,TGTGCCACCAGCAGGAAAGGGACAGAAGAGACCCAGTACTTC,TRBV15,TRBJ2-5,TRBD1,NA
CAGRQGLNTEAFF,TGTGCCGGGCGACAGGGCCTGAACACTGAAGCTTTCTTT,TRBV6-5,TRBJ1-1,TRBD1,NA
CASSLRGQGITYEQYF,TGCGCCAGCAGCTTAAGAGGACAGGGGATTACCTACGAGCAGTACTTC,TRBV5-1,TRBJ2-7,TRBD1,once
CASSPPAGQETQYF,TGTGCCAGCAGTCCCCCGGCGGGACAAGAGACCCAGTACTTC,TRBV28,TRBJ2-5,NA,NA
CSVFTGSYGYTF,TGCAGCGTATTTACAGGTAGCTATGGCTACACCTTC,TRBV29-1,TRBJ1-2,NA,few
CASSVSGTGEQFF,TGCGCCAGCAGTGTTAGCGGGACGGGTGAGCAGTTCTTC,TRBV10-1,TRBJ2-1,TRBD2,few
CATRGTGANTEAFF,TGTGCCACCAGGGGGACAGGGGCAAACACTGAAGCTTTCTTT,TRBV24-1,TRBJ1-1,TRBD1,few
CASSIRPSPGELFF,TGTGCCAGTAGTATACGTCCTTCTCCCGGGGAGCTGTTTTTT,TRBV19,TRBJ2-2,NA,NA
CASSLGGLGEQFF,TGTGCCAGCAGCCTCGGGGGGTTAGGGGAGCAGTTCTTC,TRBV7-9,TRBJ2-1,TRBD2,NA
CASGYRRAGELFF,TGTGCCAGCGGCTACAGGAGGGCCGGGGAGCTGTTTTTT,TRBV2,TRBJ2-2,NA,NA
CASSLVRAHSTDTQYF,TGTGCCAGCAGCTTAGTCCGAGCCCATAGCACAGATACGCAGTATTTT,TRBV7-9,TRBJ2-3,NA,few
CASSPTDLGVGTDTQYF,TGTGCCAGCAGTCCTACAGATCTAGGGGTTGGCACAGATACGCAGTATTTT,TRBV6-6,TRBJ2-3,NA,NA
CASSPTWGGNQPQHF,TGTGCCAGCAGTCCCACGTGGGGGGGGAATCAGCCCCAGCATTTT,TRBV6-5,TRBJ1-5,NA,NA